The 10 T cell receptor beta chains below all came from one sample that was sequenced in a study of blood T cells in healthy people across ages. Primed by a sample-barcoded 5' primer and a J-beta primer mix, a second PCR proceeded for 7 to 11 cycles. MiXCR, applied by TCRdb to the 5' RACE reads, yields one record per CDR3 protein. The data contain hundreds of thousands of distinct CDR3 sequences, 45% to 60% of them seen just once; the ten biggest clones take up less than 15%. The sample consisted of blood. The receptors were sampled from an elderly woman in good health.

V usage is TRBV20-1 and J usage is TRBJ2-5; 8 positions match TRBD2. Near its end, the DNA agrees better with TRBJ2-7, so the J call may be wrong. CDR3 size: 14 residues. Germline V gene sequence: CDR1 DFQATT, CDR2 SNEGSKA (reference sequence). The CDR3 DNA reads TGCAGTGCTAGCGGACTAGCCGAGACCTACGAGCAGTACTTC. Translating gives CSASGLAETYEQYF.

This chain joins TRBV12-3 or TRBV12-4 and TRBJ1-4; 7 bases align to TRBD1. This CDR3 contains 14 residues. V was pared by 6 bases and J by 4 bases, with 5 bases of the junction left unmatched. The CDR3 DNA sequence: TGTGCCAGCAGCCTCGGGACAGTTAATGAAAAACTGTTTTTT. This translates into CASSLGTVNEKLFF.

CDR3: CASSLESRRAEAFF. CDR3 coding DNA: TGCGCCAGCAGCTTGGAGTCCAGGAGGGCTGAAGCTTTCTTT. The V and J genes are TRBV5-1 and TRBJ1-1; unclear D gene. Germline loops: CDR1 SGHRS, CDR2 YFSETQ. The CDR3 has 14 residues. V gave up 0 bases and J gave up 6 bases, with 12 bases separating them.

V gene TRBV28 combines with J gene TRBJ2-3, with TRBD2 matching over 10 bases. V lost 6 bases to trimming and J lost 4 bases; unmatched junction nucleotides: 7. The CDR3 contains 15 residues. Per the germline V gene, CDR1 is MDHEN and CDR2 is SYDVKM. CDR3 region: CASSPSGRGADTQYF. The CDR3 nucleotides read TGTGCCAGCAGCCCTAGCGGGAGAGGGGCAGATACGCAGTATTTT.

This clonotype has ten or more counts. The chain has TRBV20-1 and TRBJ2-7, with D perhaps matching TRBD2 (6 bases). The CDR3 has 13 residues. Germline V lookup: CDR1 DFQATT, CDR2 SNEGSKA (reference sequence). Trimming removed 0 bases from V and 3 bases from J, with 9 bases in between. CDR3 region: CSARDLAVYEQYF. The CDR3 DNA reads TGCAGTGCTAGAGATTTAGCGGTCTACGAGCAGTACTTC.

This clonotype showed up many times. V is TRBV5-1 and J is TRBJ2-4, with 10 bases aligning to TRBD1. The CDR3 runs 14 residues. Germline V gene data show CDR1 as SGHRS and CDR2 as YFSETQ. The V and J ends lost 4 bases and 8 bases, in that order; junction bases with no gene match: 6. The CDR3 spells CASSIGQGGDIQYF. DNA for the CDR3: TGCGCCAGCAGCATCGGACAGGGGGGGGACATTCAGTACTTC.

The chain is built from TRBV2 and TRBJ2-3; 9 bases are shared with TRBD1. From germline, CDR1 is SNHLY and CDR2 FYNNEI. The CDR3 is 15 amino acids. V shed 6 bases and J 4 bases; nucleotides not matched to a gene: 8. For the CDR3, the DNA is TGTGCCAGCAGGACCGGGACAGGGTCCCCAGATACGCAGTATTTT. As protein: CASRTGTGSPDTQYF.

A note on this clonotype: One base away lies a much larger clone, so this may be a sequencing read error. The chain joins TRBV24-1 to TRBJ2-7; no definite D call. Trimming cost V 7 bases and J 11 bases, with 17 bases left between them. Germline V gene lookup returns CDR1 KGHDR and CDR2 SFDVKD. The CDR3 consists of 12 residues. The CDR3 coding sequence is TGTGCCACCAGGGAACCTCGAGGAACAGAGTACTTC. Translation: CATREPRGTEYF.

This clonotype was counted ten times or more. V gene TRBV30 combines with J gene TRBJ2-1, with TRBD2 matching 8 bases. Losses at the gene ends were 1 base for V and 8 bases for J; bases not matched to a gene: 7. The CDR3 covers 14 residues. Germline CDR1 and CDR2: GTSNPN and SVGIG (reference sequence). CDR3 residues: CAWSAPGLVYEQFF. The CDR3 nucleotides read TGTGCCTGGAGTGCTCCGGGACTAGTCTATGAGCAGTTCTTC.

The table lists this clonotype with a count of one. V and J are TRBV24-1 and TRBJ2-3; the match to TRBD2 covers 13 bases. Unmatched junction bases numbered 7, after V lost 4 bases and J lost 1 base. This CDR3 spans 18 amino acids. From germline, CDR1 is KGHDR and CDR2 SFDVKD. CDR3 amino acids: CATSEPTSGGAGTDTQYF. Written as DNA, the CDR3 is TGTGCCACCAGTGAACCCACTAGCGGGGGGGCTGGCACAGATACGCAGTATTTT.